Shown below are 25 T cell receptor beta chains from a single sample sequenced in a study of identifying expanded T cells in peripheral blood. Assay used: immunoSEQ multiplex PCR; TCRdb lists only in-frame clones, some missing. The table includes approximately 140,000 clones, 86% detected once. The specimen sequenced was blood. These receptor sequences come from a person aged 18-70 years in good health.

Written as DNA, the CDR3 is TGCGCCAGCAGCTTGGTTGGGACCCCCAGACCTTACGAGCAGTACTTC. Translated, it gives CASSLVGTPRPYEQYF. This chain links TRBV5-1 with TRBJ2-7; tentatively, D is TRBD1 or TRBD2 (5 bases each). The CDR3 runs 16 residues. The V end lost 0 bases, the J end lost 4 bases, and 17 bases lay between the germline ends. Germline CDR1 and CDR2: SGHRS and YFSETQ.

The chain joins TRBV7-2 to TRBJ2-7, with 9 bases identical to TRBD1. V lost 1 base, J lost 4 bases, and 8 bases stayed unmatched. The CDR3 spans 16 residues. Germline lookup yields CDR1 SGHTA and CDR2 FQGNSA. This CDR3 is CASSLGTGVGTYEQYF. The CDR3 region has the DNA TGTGCCAGCAGCTTAGGGACAGGGGTCGGGACATACGAGCAGTACTTC.

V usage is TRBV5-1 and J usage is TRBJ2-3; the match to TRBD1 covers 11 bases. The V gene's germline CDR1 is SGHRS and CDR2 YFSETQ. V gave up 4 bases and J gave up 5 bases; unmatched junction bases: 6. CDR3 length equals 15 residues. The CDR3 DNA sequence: TGCGCCAGCAGCCTAGGACAGGGGGCGGGAGATACGCAGTATTTT. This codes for CASSLGQGAGDTQYF.

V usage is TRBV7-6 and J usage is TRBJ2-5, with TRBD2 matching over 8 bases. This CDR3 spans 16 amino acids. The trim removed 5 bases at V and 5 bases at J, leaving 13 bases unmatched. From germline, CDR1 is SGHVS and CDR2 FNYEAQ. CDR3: CASSTPIGGGRETQYF. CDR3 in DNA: TGTGCCAGCAGCACTCCCATTGGCGGGGGGCGGGAGACCCAGTACTTC.

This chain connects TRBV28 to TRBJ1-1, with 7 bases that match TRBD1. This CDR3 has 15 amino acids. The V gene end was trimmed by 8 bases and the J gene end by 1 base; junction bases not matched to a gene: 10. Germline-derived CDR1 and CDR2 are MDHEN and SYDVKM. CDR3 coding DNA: TGTGCCAGCGGAACCTCTGGACAGGCGAACACTGAAGCTTTCTTT. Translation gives CASGTSGQANTEAFF. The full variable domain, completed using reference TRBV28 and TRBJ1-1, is DVKVTQSSRYLVKRTGEKVFLECVQDMDHENMFWYRQDPGLGLRLIYFSYDVKMKEKGDIPEGYSVSREKKERFSLILESASTNQTSMYLCASGTSGQANTEAFFGQGTRLTVV.

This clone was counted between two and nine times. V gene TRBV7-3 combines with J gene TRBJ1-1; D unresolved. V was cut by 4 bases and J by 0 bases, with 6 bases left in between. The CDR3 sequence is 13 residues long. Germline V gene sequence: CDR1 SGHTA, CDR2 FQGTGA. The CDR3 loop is CASSSLMNTEAFF. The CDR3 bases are TGTGCCAGCAGCTCCTTGATGAACACTGAAGCTTTCTTT.

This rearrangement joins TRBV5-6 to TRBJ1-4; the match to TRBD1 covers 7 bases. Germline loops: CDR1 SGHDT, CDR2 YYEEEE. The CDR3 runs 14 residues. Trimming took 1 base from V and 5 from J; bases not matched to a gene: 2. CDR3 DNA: TGTGCCAGCAGCTTGACAGGGGCGAATGAAAAACTGTTTTTT. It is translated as CASSLTGANEKLFF. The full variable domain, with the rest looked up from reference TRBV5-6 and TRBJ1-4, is DAGVTQSPTHLIKTRGQQVTLRCSPKSGHDTVSWYQQALGQGPQFIFQYYEEEERQRGNFPDRFSGHQFPNYSSELNVNALLLGDSALYLCASSLTGANEKLFFGSGTQLSVL.

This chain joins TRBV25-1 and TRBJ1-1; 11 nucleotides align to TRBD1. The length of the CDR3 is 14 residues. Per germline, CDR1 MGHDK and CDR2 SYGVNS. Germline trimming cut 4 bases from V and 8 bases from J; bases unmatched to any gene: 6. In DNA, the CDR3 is TGTGCCAGCAGTGGGGACAGGGGGAGGCCCGAAGCTTTCTTT. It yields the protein CASSGDRGRPEAFF.

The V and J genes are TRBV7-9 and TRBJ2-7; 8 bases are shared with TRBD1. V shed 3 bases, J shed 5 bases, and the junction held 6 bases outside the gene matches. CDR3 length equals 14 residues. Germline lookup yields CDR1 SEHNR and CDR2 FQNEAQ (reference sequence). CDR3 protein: CASSFLSGGHEQYF. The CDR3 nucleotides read TGTGCCAGCAGCTTTCTCTCAGGGGGCCACGAGCAGTACTTC. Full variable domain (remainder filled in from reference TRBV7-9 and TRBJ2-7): DTGVSQNPRHKITKRGQNVTFRCDPISEHNRLYWYRQTLGQGPEFLTYFQNEAQLEKSRLLSDRFSAERPKGSFSTLEIQRTEQGDSAMYLCASSFLSGGHEQYFGPGTRLTVT.

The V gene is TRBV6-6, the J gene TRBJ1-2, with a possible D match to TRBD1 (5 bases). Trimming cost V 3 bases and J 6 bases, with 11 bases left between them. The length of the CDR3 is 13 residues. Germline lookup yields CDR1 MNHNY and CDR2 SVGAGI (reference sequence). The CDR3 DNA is TGTGCCAGCAGTTATCGGCAGGGAGATGGCTACACCTTC. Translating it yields CASSYRQGDGYTF.

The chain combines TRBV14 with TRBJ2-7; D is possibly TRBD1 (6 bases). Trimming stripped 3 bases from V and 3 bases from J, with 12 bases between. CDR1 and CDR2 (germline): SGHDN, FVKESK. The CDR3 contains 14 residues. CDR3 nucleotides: TGTGCCAGCAGCCATAGGACAGTCCTCTACGAGCAGTACTTC. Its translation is CASSHRTVLYEQYF.

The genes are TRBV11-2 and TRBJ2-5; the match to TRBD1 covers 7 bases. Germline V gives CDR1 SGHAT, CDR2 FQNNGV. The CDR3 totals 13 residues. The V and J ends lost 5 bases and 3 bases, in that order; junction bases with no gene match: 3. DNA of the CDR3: TGTGCCAGCAGCCCCGACAGGGAAGAGACCCAGTACTTC. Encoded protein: CASSPDREETQYF.

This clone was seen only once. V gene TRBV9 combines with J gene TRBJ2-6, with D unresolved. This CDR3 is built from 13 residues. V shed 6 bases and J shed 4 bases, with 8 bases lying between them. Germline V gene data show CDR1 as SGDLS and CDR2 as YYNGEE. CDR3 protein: CASNEKGANVLTF. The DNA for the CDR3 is TGTGCCAGCAACGAGAAGGGGGCCAACGTCCTGACTTTC.

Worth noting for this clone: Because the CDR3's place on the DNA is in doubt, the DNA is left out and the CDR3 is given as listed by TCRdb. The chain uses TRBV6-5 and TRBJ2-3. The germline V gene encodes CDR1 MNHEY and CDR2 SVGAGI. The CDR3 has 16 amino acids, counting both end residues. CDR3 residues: CASSSSTGGGEDTQYF.

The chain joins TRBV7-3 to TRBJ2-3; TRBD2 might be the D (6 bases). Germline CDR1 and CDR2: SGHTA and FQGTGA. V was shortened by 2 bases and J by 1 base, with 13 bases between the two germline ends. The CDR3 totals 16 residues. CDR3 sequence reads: CASSLLGGAGTDTQYF. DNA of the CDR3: TGTGCCAGCAGCTTATTGGGCGGGGCGGGCACAGATACGCAGTATTTT.

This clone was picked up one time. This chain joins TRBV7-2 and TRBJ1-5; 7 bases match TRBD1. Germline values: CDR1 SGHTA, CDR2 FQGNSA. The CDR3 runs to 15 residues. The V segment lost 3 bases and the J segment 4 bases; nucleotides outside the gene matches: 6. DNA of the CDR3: TGTGCCAGCAGCTTTACAGGGGTGACTAATCAGCCCCAGCATTTT. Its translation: CASSFTGVTNQPQHF.

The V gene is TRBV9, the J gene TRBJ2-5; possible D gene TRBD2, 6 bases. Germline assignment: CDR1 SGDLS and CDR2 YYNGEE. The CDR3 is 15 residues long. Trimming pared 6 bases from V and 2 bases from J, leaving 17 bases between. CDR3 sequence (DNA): TGTGCCAGCACCCCCCTAGGGACTGCGCAAGAGACCCAGTACTTC. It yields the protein CASTPLGTAQETQYF.

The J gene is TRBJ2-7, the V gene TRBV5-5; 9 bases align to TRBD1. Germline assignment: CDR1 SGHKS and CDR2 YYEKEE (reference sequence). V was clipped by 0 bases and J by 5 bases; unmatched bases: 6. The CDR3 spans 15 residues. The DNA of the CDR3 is TGTGCCAGCAGCTTGGTTGGACAGGGGTACCACGAGCAGTACTTC. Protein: CASSLVGQGYHEQYF.

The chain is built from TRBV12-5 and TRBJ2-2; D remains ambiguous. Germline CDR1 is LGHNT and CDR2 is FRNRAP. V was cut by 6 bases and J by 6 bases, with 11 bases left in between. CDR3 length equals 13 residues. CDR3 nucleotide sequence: TGTGCTAGTGGCCCGGACGTCCCCGGGGAGCTGTTTTTT. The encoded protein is CASGPDVPGELFF.

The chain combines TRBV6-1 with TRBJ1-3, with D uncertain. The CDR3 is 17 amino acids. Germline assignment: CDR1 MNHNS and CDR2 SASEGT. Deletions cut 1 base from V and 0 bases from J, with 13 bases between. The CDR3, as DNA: TGTGCCAGCAGTGAAGGTCTCGACCCCTTCTCTGGAAACACCATATATTTT. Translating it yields CASSEGLDPFSGNTIYF.

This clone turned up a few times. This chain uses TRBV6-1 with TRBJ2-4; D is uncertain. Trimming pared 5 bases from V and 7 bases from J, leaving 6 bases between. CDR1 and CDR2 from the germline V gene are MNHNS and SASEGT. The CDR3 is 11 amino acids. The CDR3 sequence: CASSLGNIQYF. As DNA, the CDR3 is TGTGCCAGCAGTCTAGGGAACATTCAGTACTTC.

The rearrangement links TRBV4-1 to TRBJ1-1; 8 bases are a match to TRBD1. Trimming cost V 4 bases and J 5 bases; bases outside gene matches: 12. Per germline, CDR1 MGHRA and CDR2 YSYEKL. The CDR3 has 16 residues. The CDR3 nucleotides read TGCGCCAGCAGCCCTTCGGCAGGGGGCGCGGAGACTGAAGCTTTCTTT. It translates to CASSPSAGGAETEAFF.

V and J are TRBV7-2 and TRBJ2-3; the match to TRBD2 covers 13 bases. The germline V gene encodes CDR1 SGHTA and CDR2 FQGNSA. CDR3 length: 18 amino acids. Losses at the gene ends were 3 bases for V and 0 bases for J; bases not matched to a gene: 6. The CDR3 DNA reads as TGTGCCAGCAGCTTCCGACTAGCGGGGGGTATAAGCACAGATACGCAGTATTTT. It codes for CASSFRLAGGISTDTQYF.

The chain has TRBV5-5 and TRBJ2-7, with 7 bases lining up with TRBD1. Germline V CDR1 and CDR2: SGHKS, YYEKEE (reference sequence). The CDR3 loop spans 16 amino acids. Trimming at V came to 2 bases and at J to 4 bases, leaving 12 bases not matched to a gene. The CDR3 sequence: CASSFSGQPVQYEQYF. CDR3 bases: TGTGCCAGCAGCTTCTCGGGACAGCCGGTTCAGTACGAGCAGTACTTC.

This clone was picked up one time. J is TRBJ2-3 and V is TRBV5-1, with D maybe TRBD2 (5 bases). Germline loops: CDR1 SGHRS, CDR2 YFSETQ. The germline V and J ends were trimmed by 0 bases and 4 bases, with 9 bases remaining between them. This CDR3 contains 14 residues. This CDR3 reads CASSLEGRSDTQYF. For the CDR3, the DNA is TGCGCCAGCAGCTTGGAAGGGAGATCAGATACGCAGTATTTT.